One and the same sample provided the 22 T cell receptor beta chains below, sequenced in a study of response to subunit inactivated influenza vaccine. TCRdb reanalysed the RT-PCR reads using MiXCR and keeps one entry per CDR3 protein. The sample contains 450,000 to 600,000 distinct CDR3 sequences, around 7.7% of which appear only once. Sequencing was performed on PBMCs from blood, taken around 25 months after vaccination. The receptors stem from a man aged 50 to 69 who received an inactivated influenza vaccine.

This clonotype appeared many times. The chain recombines TRBV7-2 with TRBJ1-5, with D uncertain. CDR1 SGHTA and CDR2 FQGNSA come from the germline V gene. There are 15 residues in the CDR3. With 1 base removed from V and 4 bases from J, the gap between germline ends came to 11 bases. CDR3 protein: CASSLVSGRNQPQHF. For the CDR3, the DNA is TGTGCCAGCAGCTTAGTTTCCGGAAGGAATCAGCCCCAGCATTTT.

This clonotype was recorded a few times. V gene TRBV29-1 combines with J gene TRBJ1-1, with 9 bases fitting TRBD1. V dropped 6 bases and J dropped 0; count of bases not matched to a gene: 5. Per the germline V gene, CDR1 is SQVTM and CDR2 is ANQGSEA. The CDR3 runs 14 residues. The CDR3 spells CSVNYRGLNTEAFF. CDR3 coding DNA: TGCAGCGTGAATTACAGGGGGCTGAACACTGAAGCTTTCTTT.

The chain carries TRBV10-3 and TRBJ1-4, with a weak D call TRBD1 (5 bases). Germline values: CDR1 ENHRY, CDR2 SYGVKD. The CDR3 loop spans 17 amino acids. Trimming took 5 bases from V and 0 from J, leaving 16 bases between them. The CDR3 sequence: CAISWFGQDTTNEKLFF. Here the CDR3 DNA reads TGTGCCATCAGTTGGTTTGGGCAGGACACAACTAATGAAAAACTGTTTTTT.

In this sample, this clonotype turned up a few times. The chain joins TRBV12-3 or TRBV12-4 to TRBJ2-2; 10 bases align to TRBD2. Unmatched junction bases numbered 8, after V lost 6 bases and J lost 1 base. This CDR3 comprises 17 residues. The CDR3 sequence is CASSLRPSGRNTGELFF. CDR3 bases: TGTGCCAGCAGCCTTAGGCCTAGCGGGAGGAACACCGGGGAGCTGTTTTTT.

The genes are TRBV5-6 and TRBJ2-5; 7 nucleotides align to TRBD1. V shed 2 bases, J shed 7 bases, and the junction held 14 bases outside the gene matches. The CDR3 runs to 16 residues. Germline V gives CDR1 SGHDT, CDR2 YYEEEE. CDR3 amino acids: CASSFVGQIKQVTQYF. CDR3 nucleotide sequence: TGTGCCAGCAGCTTTGTGGGACAGATCAAGCAGGTGACCCAGTACTTC.

The genes are TRBV28 and TRBJ2-2; D remains ambiguous. The CDR3 is 15 residues long. Germline CDR1 is MDHEN and CDR2 is SYDVKM. The V gene lost 2 bases and the J gene lost 2 bases, with 9 bases spanning the gap. CDR3 region: CASSLSRPNTGELFF. DNA of the CDR3: TGTGCCAGCAGTTTAAGTCGGCCTAACACCGGGGAGCTGTTTTTT.

The chain uses TRBV10-3 and TRBJ2-7; possibly TRBD1 for D (6 bases). CDR3 length: 13 residues. The ends were cut back, 10 bases at V and 2 bases at J, with 15 bases in the middle. Germline CDR1 ENHRY, CDR2 SYGVKD. The CDR3 bases are TGTGCCAGCCTCCCAGGGGCAGCCTACGAGCAGTACTTC. This sequence encodes CASLPGAAYEQYF.

The chain links TRBV12-3 or TRBV12-4 to TRBJ2-2; no firm D call. The CDR3 runs 14 residues. Trimming left V 3 bases short and J 7 bases short, with 12 bases between. The CDR3 DNA reads TGTGCCAGCAGTTTGGTTACGACGGGCGGGGAGCTGTTTTTT. Amino acid sequence: CASSLVTTGGELFF.

This rearrangement joins TRBV5-5 to TRBJ2-4; possible D gene TRBD2, 6 bases. In germline, CDR1 is SGHKS, CDR2 YYEKEE (reference sequence). V dropped 2 bases and J dropped 8 bases, with 11 bases sitting between them. There are 13 residues in the CDR3. The CDR3 DNA reads as TGTGCCAGCAGCTTTAGCAGGGAGGACATTCAGTACTTC. It translates to CASSFSREDIQYF.

The chain has TRBV5-1 and TRBJ2-1; tentatively, D is TRBD2 (6 bases). The CDR3 extends over 16 amino acids. The germline gives CDR1 SGHRS, CDR2 YFSETQ. With 0 bases removed from V and 8 bases from J, the gap between germline ends came to 18 bases. This CDR3 is CASSLDRRGTVYEQFF. Here the CDR3 DNA reads TGCGCCAGCAGCTTGGATCGGCGCGGGACGGTCTATGAGCAGTTCTTC. The whole variable domain, filled in from reference TRBV5-1 and TRBJ2-1, reads KAGVTQTPRYLIKTRGQQVTLSCSPISGHRSVSWYQQTPGQGLQFLFEYFSETQRNKGNFPGRFSGRQFSNSRSEMNVSTLELGDSALYLCASSLDRRGTVYEQFFGPGTRLTVL.

This clonotype has at least ten counts. The chain uses TRBV6-1 and TRBJ2-1; tentatively, D is TRBD1 or TRBD2 (5 bases each). Germline V lookup: CDR1 MNHNS, CDR2 SASEGT. The ends were cut back, 7 bases at V and 6 bases at J, with 19 bases in the middle. The CDR3 covers 15 residues. CDR3 residues: CASNRVVGVGNEQFF. Here the CDR3 DNA reads TGTGCCAGCAACCGGGTGGTGGGGGTGGGCAATGAGCAGTTCTTC.

In its sample, this clonotype was seen a few times. The chain couples TRBV4-2 to TRBJ2-7; the D gene is possibly TRBD1 (7 bases). V was pared by 0 bases and J by 3 bases, with 18 bases between. CDR1 LGHNA and CDR2 YNFKEQ come from the germline V gene. The CDR3 has 17 residues. CDR3 protein: CASSQDYSAGGNYEQYF. The CDR3 nucleotides are TGTGCCAGCAGCCAAGATTACTCTGCAGGGGGGAACTACGAGCAGTACTTC.

In this sample, this clonotype turned up a few times. The V and J genes are TRBV28 and TRBJ2-2, with D unresolved. Trimming left V 2 bases short and J 8 bases short, with 6 bases between. The CDR3 length is 12 residues. Germline V gives CDR1 MDHEN, CDR2 SYDVKM. For the CDR3, the DNA is TGTGCCAGCAGTTTAGCAATAGGGGAGCTGTTTTTT. Its protein product is CASSLAIGELFF.

The table lists this clonotype with many counts. This chain uses TRBV12-3 or TRBV12-4 with TRBJ2-5; tentative D call: TRBD2 (6 bases). The CDR3 consists of 15 residues. V lost 3 bases and J lost 3, with 14 bases in between. CDR3 DNA: TGTGCCAGCAGTTTTATCGGAGGGGAGAAAGAGACCCAGTACTTC. Protein product: CASSFIGGEKETQYF.

In its sample, this clonotype was seen a few times. The chain recombines TRBV7-9 with TRBJ2-4; D may correspond to TRBD1 or TRBD2 (5 bases each). Per the germline V gene, CDR1 is SEHNR and CDR2 is FQNEAQ (reference sequence). The CDR3 consists of 14 residues. V shed 0 bases and J shed 3 bases, with 6 bases lying between them. The CDR3 DNA sequence: TGTGCCAGCAGCTTAGCGGGGGACAAAAACATTCAGTACTTC. It translates to CASSLAGDKNIQYF.

This clonotype was picked up many times. V gene TRBV27 combines with J gene TRBJ1-4, with 9 positions matching TRBD1. J gave up 4 bases and V 2 bases, and 5 bases lay outside the gene matches. The CDR3 is 16 residues long. In germline, CDR1 is MNHEY, CDR2 SMNVEV (reference sequence). CDR3 loop: CASSLGRGQGNEKLFF. As DNA, the CDR3 is TGTGCCAGCAGTTTAGGTCGGGGACAGGGTAATGAAAAACTGTTTTTT.

The sample holds a few counts of this clonotype. V and J are TRBV20-1 and TRBJ2-1; TRBD2 matches at 8 bases. The trim removed 6 bases at V and 5 bases at J, leaving 6 bases unmatched. This CDR3 is 13 amino acids long. CDR1 and CDR2 (germline): DFQATT, SNEGSKA (reference sequence). CDR3 sequence: CSAISGGNNEQFF. Here the CDR3 DNA reads TGCAGTGCCATATCGGGGGGGAACAATGAGCAGTTCTTC.

At least ten counts were recorded for this clonotype. The CDR3 DNA reads as TGCGCCAGCAGCCCGGGAGCCGGGGAGCTGTTTTTT. It encodes CASSPGAGELFF. The chain has TRBV5-1 and TRBJ2-2; D perhaps matches TRBD2 (6 bases). The V gene's germline CDR1 is SGHRS and CDR2 YFSETQ. This CDR3 spans 12 amino acids. Trimming took off 4 bases at V and 6 bases at J, with 7 bases between the two ends.

The CDR3 loop reads CAWNDMGGPQHF. In DNA form, the CDR3 reads TGTGCCTGGAATGACATGGGGGGGCCCCAGCATTTT. The chain recombines TRBV30 with TRBJ1-5, with a tentative D call TRBD1 (5 bases). Trimming removed 4 bases at V and 9 bases at J, with 13 bases between. CDR1 and CDR2 (germline): GTSNPN, SVGIG (reference sequence). The CDR3 has 12 amino acids.

The chain uses TRBV4-3 and TRBJ1-2; no definite D call. Germline V lookup: CDR1 LGHNA, CDR2 YSLEER. Trimming left V 4 bases short and J 5 bases short, with 20 bases between. This CDR3 has 16 residues. Written as DNA, the CDR3 is TGCGCCAGCAGCCTTGGCCGGGCGGGGAGTGGGTATGGCTACACCTTC. It is translated as CASSLGRAGSGYGYTF.

This clonotype was observed a handful of times. The chain combines TRBV5-1 with TRBJ2-7, with D possibly being TRBD2 (6 bases). The V end was cut by 6 bases, the J end by 5 bases, with 15 bases between. Germline V CDR1 and CDR2: SGHRS, YFSETQ. The CDR3 contains 13 residues. Here the CDR3 reads CASIGGPADEQYF. CDR3 coding DNA: TGCGCCAGCATCGGAGGGCCGGCCGACGAGCAGTACTTC. Full variable domain (outside the CDR3, taken from reference TRBV5-1 and TRBJ2-7): KAGVTQTPRYLIKTRGQQVTLSCSPISGHRSVSWYQQTPGQGLQFLFEYFSETQRNKGNFPGRFSGRQFSNSRSEMNVSTLELGDSALYLCASIGGPADEQYFGPGTRLTVT.

This clonotype was observed a few times. The gene calls are TRBV12-3 or TRBV12-4 and TRBJ2-2; either TRBD1 or TRBD2 may supply D (5 bases each). There are 14 residues in the CDR3. Trimming left V 11 bases short and J 0 bases short, with 13 bases between. CDR3 in amino acids: CAGGSGSNTGELFF. In DNA, the CDR3 is TGTGCCGGCGGGTCAGGGTCGAACACCGGGGAGCTGTTTTTT.